One and the same sample provided the 27 T cell receptor beta chains below, sequenced in a study of blood T cell repertoires in COVID-19. Produced via immunoSEQ multiplex PCR; TCRdb's table is partial and in-frame only. The sample lists 130,000 or so clones; 85% to 90% were seen once. Sequencing used peripheral blood. The receptors come from an older woman with acute or convalescent COVID-19.

This clone was seen a single time. The rearrangement links TRBV2 to TRBJ1-2; D is uncertain. The V and J ends lost 8 bases and 1 base respectively, with 8 bases between them. Germline V gives CDR1 SNHLY, CDR2 FYNNEI. The CDR3 is 12 residues long. This CDR3 is CASAEGNYGYTF. The CDR3 bases are TGTGCCAGCGCGGAGGGTAACTATGGCTACACCTTC.

The V and J genes are TRBV19 and TRBJ1-1, with 9 positions matching TRBD1. The CDR3 runs 13 residues. Germline assignment: CDR1 LNHDA and CDR2 SQIVND (reference sequence). J was trimmed by 2 bases and V by 7 bases; bases with no gene match: 2. This chain's CDR3 is CASKTGGNTEAFF. In DNA form, the CDR3 reads TGTGCCAGTAAAACAGGGGGCAACACTGAAGCTTTCTTT.

The chain combines TRBV7-2 with TRBJ2-7; tentative D call: TRBD1 (5 bases). Looked up from germline, CDR1 is SGHTA and CDR2 is FQGNSA. The germline V and J ends were trimmed by 4 bases and 4 bases, with 14 bases remaining between them. This CDR3 has 14 residues. Here the CDR3 DNA reads TGTGCCAGCAGCTCCTCTGGGGCCACTTACGAGCAGTACTTC. Translated, it gives CASSSSGATYEQYF.

The CDR3 coding sequence is TGTGCCAGCAGCTGGGCCACGGGACTTACAGATACGCAGTATTTT. Protein sequence: CASSWATGLTDTQYF. V and J are TRBV5-4 and TRBJ2-3; the D gene is possibly TRBD2 (6 bases). Per germline, CDR1 SGHNT and CDR2 YYREEE (reference sequence). The ends were cut back, 3 bases at V and 3 bases at J, with 14 bases in the middle. The CDR3 is 15 amino acids.

J is TRBJ2-1 and V is TRBV29-1; 9 bases are a match to TRBD2. The germline V gene encodes CDR1 SQVTM and CDR2 ANQGSEA. The CDR3 totals 17 residues. Trimming removed 4 bases from V and 2 bases from J; junction bases left unmatched: 12. CDR3 residues: CSVGGGGASTAYNEQFF. Written as DNA, the CDR3 is TGCAGCGTTGGAGGCGGGGGGGCCTCGACCGCCTACAATGAGCAGTTCTTC.

The J gene is TRBJ2-7, the V gene TRBV27, with D maybe TRBD1 (6 bases). Germline CDR1 is MNHEY and CDR2 is SMNVEV (reference sequence). V shed 3 bases and J shed 6 bases, with 18 bases lying between them. There are 15 residues in the CDR3. CDR3 region: CASSFGQGYRGEQYF. The CDR3 nucleotides are TGTGCCAGCAGTTTTGGTCAGGGGTATAGGGGCGAGCAGTACTTC.

This clone was seen just once. The chain joins TRBV6-5 to TRBJ1-6, with 8 bases aligning to TRBD1. CDR1 and CDR2 from the germline V gene are MNHEY and SVGAGI. V was clipped by 3 bases and J by 0 bases; unmatched bases: 1. The CDR3 covers 16 residues. CDR3 nucleotides: TGTGCCAGCAGTTATACAGGGGGCTCCTATAATTCACCCCTCCACTTT. This translates into CASSYTGGSYNSPLHF.

The chain has TRBV28 and TRBJ1-6, with TRBD1 matching 9 bases. In germline, CDR1 is MDHEN, CDR2 SYDVKM. The CDR3 contains 15 residues. Trimming cost V 5 bases and J 10 bases; bases outside gene matches: 9. Here the CDR3 reads CASSPETGGESPLHF. CDR3 DNA sequence: TGTGCCAGCAGTCCAGAGACAGGGGGGGAATCACCCCTCCACTTT.

The chain links TRBV12-5 to TRBJ2-7, with 8 nucleotides matching TRBD2. V was pared by 7 bases and J by 7 bases, with 18 bases of the junction left unmatched. CDR3 length: 16 residues. Germline V gene lookup returns CDR1 LGHNT and CDR2 FRNRAP. For the CDR3, the DNA is TGTGCTAGTGCCGACGTCGGGGGGGCTGGCCTACGAGAGCAGTACTTC. It yields the protein CASADVGGAGLREQYF.

The chain recombines TRBV5-1 with TRBJ2-6; weak D call: TRBD2 (6 bases). Deletions cut 0 bases from V and 0 bases from J, with 13 bases between. The CDR3 spans 18 residues. The germline gives CDR1 SGHRS, CDR2 YFSETQ. The CDR3 bases are TGCGCCAGCAGCTTGGGATACGGGGGTATCTCTGGGGCCAACGTCCTGACTTTC. Amino acids: CASSLGYGGISGANVLTF.

The chain joins TRBV28 to TRBJ2-7, with 9 bases lining up with TRBD1. This CDR3 region has 15 residues. V was clipped by 4 bases and J by 4 bases; unmatched bases: 8. Germline-derived CDR1 and CDR2 are MDHEN and SYDVKM. CDR3 sequence reads: CASSSPGTGSYEQYF. CDR3 nucleotides: TGTGCCAGCAGTTCTCCCGGGACAGGGTCATACGAGCAGTACTTC.

The J gene is TRBJ2-3, the V gene TRBV7-2; 10 nucleotides align to TRBD2. The CDR3 loop spans 15 amino acids. The trim removed 5 bases at V and 4 bases at J, leaving 6 bases unmatched. Germline assignment: CDR1 SGHTA and CDR2 FQGNSA. CDR3 in DNA: TGTGCCAGCAGCCCCAGAGGGACTAGCGCAGATACGCAGTATTTT. Translation gives CASSPRGTSADTQYF.

V and J are TRBV5-1 and TRBJ2-3; no firm D call. The CDR3 has 15 residues. Germline lookup yields CDR1 SGHRS and CDR2 YFSETQ. Trimming pared 0 bases from V and 1 base from J, leaving 9 bases between. The CDR3, as DNA: TGCGCCAGCAGCTTGGGAGCCACCCGCACAGATACGCAGTATTTT. It specifies CASSLGATRTDTQYF.

The CDR3 DNA sequence: TGTGCCACCAGCAGTACCGGGACAAGGAACACTGAAGCTTTCTTT. Protein: CATSSTGTRNTEAFF. The V call is TRBV15, the J call TRBJ1-1; perhaps TRBD1 as D (6 bases). The germline V gene has CDR1 LNHNV and CDR2 YYDKDF (reference sequence). The germline V and J ends were trimmed by 3 bases and 1 base, with 12 bases remaining between them. This CDR3 is built from 15 residues.

The gene calls are TRBV11-2 and TRBJ1-5; TRBD1 agrees at 9 bases. The length of the CDR3 is 15 residues. With V trimmed by 5 bases and J by 3 bases, 5 bases remained unmatched. Germline values: CDR1 SGHAT, CDR2 FQNNGV. The CDR3 reads CASSDTGGYNQPQHF. The DNA of the CDR3 is TGTGCCAGCAGCGATACAGGGGGCTACAATCAGCCCCAGCATTTT.

The CDR3 spells CASSPAGGLVSYEQYF. The DNA of the CDR3 is TGTGCCAGCAGCCCCGCCGGCGGTCTTGTCTCCTACGAGCAGTACTTC. The chain links TRBV5-4 to TRBJ2-7, with D unresolved. The CDR3 length is 16 residues. The V gene's germline CDR1 is SGHNT and CDR2 YYREEE (reference sequence). Trimming removed 4 bases at V and 0 bases at J, with 17 bases between.

This rearrangement joins TRBV29-1 to TRBJ1-3; TRBD1 agrees at 8 bases. The CDR3 runs to 13 residues. V lost 4 bases, J lost 8 bases, and 7 bases stayed unmatched. CDR1 and CDR2 (germline): SQVTM, ANQGSEA. The CDR3 coding sequence is TGCAGCGTTGCGGTACAGGGGGGAGACACCATATATTTT. As protein: CSVAVQGGDTIYF.

This clone came up a few times. The chain links TRBV6-2 or TRBV6-3 to TRBJ1-5; TRBD1 aligns across 9 bases. There are 15 residues in the CDR3. Trimming cost V 5 bases and J 1 base; bases outside gene matches: 3. Germline CDR1 MNHEY, CDR2 SVGEGT. The CDR3 DNA reads TGTGCCAGCAGTACAGGGGGCCTGAGCAATCAGCCCCAGCATTTT. Translated: CASSTGGLSNQPQHF.

This chain joins TRBV5-1 and TRBJ2-1; perhaps TRBD2 as D (5 bases). Trimming took 4 bases from V and 0 from J, leaving 14 bases between them. The CDR3 loop spans 16 amino acids. The germline V gene has CDR1 SGHRS and CDR2 YFSETQ. The CDR3 DNA reads TGCGCCAGCAGCCGCAATGTTGAGGGCTCCTACAATGAGCAGTTCTTC. Amino acids: CASSRNVEGSYNEQFF.

This rearrangement joins TRBV19 to TRBJ2-2; weak D call: TRBD2 (5 bases). This CDR3 has 15 amino acids. The V end was cut by 5 bases, the J end by 3 bases, with 13 bases between. Germline loops: CDR1 LNHDA, CDR2 SQIVND (reference sequence). Here the CDR3 reads CASSPGLPYTGELFF. Here the CDR3 DNA reads TGTGCCAGTAGTCCGGGGTTGCCCTACACCGGGGAGCTGTTTTTT.

CDR3 sequence: CASSLYAGGIYEQYF. The CDR3 DNA is TGTGCCAGCAGCTTGTATGCGGGGGGGATCTACGAGCAGTACTTC. The V call is TRBV5-6, the J call TRBJ2-7, with 9 bases aligning to TRBD2. J lost 3 bases, V lost 1 base, and 5 bases had no gene match. Germline CDR1 SGHDT, CDR2 YYEEEE. CDR3 size: 15 residues.

The chain employs TRBV19 and TRBJ1-5; unclear D gene. The CDR3 is 15 residues long. Germline CDR1 LNHDA, CDR2 SQIVND (reference sequence). V was shortened by 0 bases and J by 0 bases, with 6 bases between the two germline ends. Here the CDR3 reads CASSIDRYSNQPQHF. CDR3 DNA: TGTGCCAGTAGTATAGACAGGTATAGCAATCAGCCCCAGCATTTT.

The chain employs TRBV19 and TRBJ1-5; 7 bases are shared with TRBD1. Trimming at V came to 6 bases and at J to 1 base, leaving 6 bases not matched to a gene. This CDR3 region has 15 residues. Germline values: CDR1 LNHDA, CDR2 SQIVND (reference sequence). CDR3 DNA sequence: TGTGCCAGTAGCCCGACAGGGTTCAGCAATCAGCCCCAGCATTTT. It specifies CASSPTGFSNQPQHF. The full variable domain, in which reference TRBV19 and TRBJ1-5 provide the parts outside the CDR3, is DGGITQSPKYLFRKEGQNVTLSCEQNLNHDAMYWYRQDPGQGLRLIYYSQIVNDFQKGDIAEGYSVSREKKESFPLTVTSAQKNPTAFYLCASSPTGFSNQPQHFGDGTRLSIL.

CDR3 nucleotide sequence: TGCAGTGCTAGTCGAGCGGTCGGTGGCTCGAGCTCCTATAATTCACCCCTCCACTTT. It specifies CSASRAVGGSSSYNSPLHF. The chain combines TRBV20-1 with TRBJ1-6; D not resolved. The CDR3 length is 19 residues. The germline CDR1 and CDR2 sequences are DFQATT and SNEGSKA (reference sequence). With 3 bases removed from V and 0 bases from J, the gap between germline ends came to 21 bases.

This chain uses TRBV28 with TRBJ1-5; D call uncertain. This CDR3 spans 12 amino acids. Germline V gene sequence: CDR1 MDHEN, CDR2 SYDVKM. Trimming removed 3 bases at V and 7 bases at J, with 7 bases between. DNA for the CDR3: TGTGCCAGCAGTTTCGGGTGGCAGCCCCAGCATTTT. Translation: CASSFGWQPQHF.

DNA for the CDR3: TGTGCCAGCAGTGAACTAGCGGGGGGGCCGGGCACCGGGGAGCTGTTTTTT. It codes for CASSELAGGPGTGELFF. The V and J genes are TRBV6-1 and TRBJ2-2, with TRBD2 matching over 12 bases. The trim removed 2 bases at V and 4 bases at J, leaving 5 bases unmatched. Germline V gives CDR1 MNHNS, CDR2 SASEGT. This CDR3 region has 17 residues.

The rearrangement joins TRBV6-5 to TRBJ2-7; 7 bases are a match to TRBD1. This CDR3 contains 13 residues. Germline loops: CDR1 MNHEY, CDR2 SVGAGI. J lost 0 bases, V lost 8 bases, and 4 bases had no gene match. In nucleotides, the CDR3 is TGTGCCAGCGGACGGGACAGCTCCTACGAGCAGTACTTC. Translation gives CASGRDSSYEQYF.